The clone carrying this TCR beta chain has more than one count but fewer than ten. The antigen is unknown. The record originates from a study of response to subunit inactivated influenza vaccine. Study observations and caveats: It was suggested by the authors that few new T cells are recruited by each seasonal influenza vaccination.

TCRdb independently ran MiXCR on the RT-PCR reads; one entry per CDR3 protein. This table has 700,000 to 800,000 distinct CDR3 sequences, approximately 17% appearing once. The clonotype was recovered from a man aged 50 or older who received an inactivated influenza vaccine. Sequenced here: PBMCs from blood, sampled 5 days after vaccination.

CDR3: CASSRGRGISYEQYF. CDR3 sequence (DNA): TGTGCCAGCAGCCGGGGCCGGGGGATCTCCTACGAGCAGTACTTC. The V and J genes are TRBV7-2 and TRBJ2-7, with D possibly matching TRBD2 (6 bases). Looked up from germline, CDR1 is SGHTA and CDR2 is FQGNSA. V lost 5 bases and J 0 bases, leaving 14 bases between the germline ends. The CDR3 consists of 15 residues.